Presented here are 23 T cell receptor beta chains from one specimen sequenced in a study of T-cell reconstitution after alpha-beta-depleted transplantation in children. Library preparation (for TCRbeta) was performed with unique molecular identifiers. Each CDR3 protein gets one entry after TCRdb re-called the PCR reads with MiXCR. The table has about a million distinct CDR3 sequences, 25% to 35% seen once. The sequenced sample was PBMCs, mostly from graft donor cells, obtained 360 days after TCRalphabeta/CD19-depleted stem cell transplant. The receptors derive from a boy under three years old who had a stem cell transplant for SCID, so the T cells may come from the graft donor.

About this clonotype itself: A read error may explain this, as a much larger clone is one base away. CDR3 residues: CATSRGLAGSTDTQYF. The CDR3, as DNA: TGTGCCACCAGCCGGGGACTAGCGGGGAGCACAGATACGCAGTATTTT. The chain has TRBV15 and TRBJ2-3, with 13 bases lining up with TRBD2. Germline CDR1 reads LNHNV; CDR2 reads YYDKDF (reference sequence). The ends lost 5 bases at V and 0 bases at J; junction bases unmatched: 2. CDR3 size: 16 residues.

The genes are TRBV6-2 or TRBV6-3 and TRBJ2-1; 12 bases match TRBD2. Trimming took 6 bases from V and 3 from J; bases not matched to a gene: 6. Germline V lookup: CDR1 MNHEY, CDR2 SVGEGT. The CDR3 is made up of 16 amino acids. CDR3 sequence: CASRASGGAYYNEQFF. The CDR3 region has the DNA TGTGCCAGCAGGGCTAGCGGGGGGGCTTACTACAATGAGCAGTTCTTC.

This chain connects TRBV11-2 to TRBJ2-1, with 12 bases lining up with TRBD2. The germline CDR1 and CDR2 sequences are SGHAT and FQNNGV. CDR3 length: 18 amino acids. After removal of 5 bases from V and 6 bases from J, the junction contained 14 bases not matched to a gene. CDR3 region: CASSLGPLAGGWGNEQFF. For the CDR3, the DNA is TGTGCCAGCAGCCTCGGTCCACTAGCGGGGGGTTGGGGCAATGAGCAGTTCTTC.

This clonotype was found a few times. The chain joins TRBV12-3 or TRBV12-4 to TRBJ2-3, with D perhaps matching TRBD1 (6 bases). Trimming pared 3 bases from V and 0 bases from J, leaving 13 bases between. The CDR3 runs 16 residues. CDR3: CASSLGAEGSTDTQYF. The CDR3 DNA follows: TGTGCCAGCAGTTTGGGGGCAGAGGGAAGCACAGATACGCAGTATTTT.

This clonotype has only a few counts. This sequence joins TRBV28 and TRBJ2-1, with 7 positions matching TRBD2. The CDR3 spans 20 residues. Germline V gene lookup returns CDR1 MDHEN and CDR2 SYDVKM. Trimming took 6 bases from V and 0 from J; bases not matched to a gene: 20. CDR3 bases: TGTGCCAGCAGCCTCCCCTCGGCGGGGGTCCTATCTATCTCCTACAATGAGCAGTTCTTC. As protein: CASSLPSAGVLSISYNEQFF. The complete variable domain, with remaining parts taken from reference TRBV28 and TRBJ2-1, reads DVKVTQSSRYLVKRTGEKVFLECVQDMDHENMFWYRQDPGLGLRLIYFSYDVKMKEKGDIPEGYSVSREKKERFSLILESASTNQTSMYLCASSLPSAGVLSISYNEQFFGPGTRLTVL.

This clonotype showed up just a few times. The rearrangement links TRBV10-3 to TRBJ1-2; 7 nucleotides align to TRBD1. V shed 11 bases and J 4 bases; nucleotides not matched to a gene: 16. Per germline, CDR1 ENHRY and CDR2 SYGVKD. This CDR3 has 15 residues. CDR3 amino acids: CARIARFGDSYGYTF. The DNA of the CDR3 is TGTGCCCGTATCGCTAGGTTTGGGGACAGCTATGGCTACACCTTC.

V gene TRBV4-2 combines with J gene TRBJ2-3; weak D call: TRBD1 (5 bases). The CDR3 runs 16 residues. V was pared by 1 base and J by 0 bases, with 11 bases between. The germline CDR1 and CDR2 sequences are LGHNA and YNFKEQ. CDR3 amino acids: CASSQGRTPSTDTQYF. CDR3 sequence (DNA): TGTGCCAGCAGCCAAGGACGGACACCTAGCACAGATACGCAGTATTTT.

The V and J genes are TRBV10-3 and TRBJ2-1; D gene uncertain. CDR1 ENHRY and CDR2 SYGVKD come from the germline V gene. V lost 3 bases, J lost 0 bases, and 6 bases lay in between. The CDR3 loop spans 14 amino acids. DNA for the CDR3: TGTGCCATCAGTGAAACGGACTCCTACAATGAGCAGTTCTTC. Its protein is CAISETDSYNEQFF.

In this sample, this clonotype turned up once. The CDR3 DNA reads TGCGCCAGCAGCCTCTGGGGGGAAGCGAACACCGGGGAGCTGTTTTTT. Amino acids: CASSLWGEANTGELFF. V is TRBV4-1 and J is TRBJ2-2, with a weak D call TRBD2 (6 bases). Germline values: CDR1 MGHRA, CDR2 YSYEKL. Trimming removed 4 bases from V and 0 bases from J, with 12 bases in between. The CDR3 runs to 16 residues.

The chain carries TRBV24-1 and TRBJ2-7; maybe TRBD1 (6 bases). Trimming stripped 8 bases from V and 2 bases from J, with 15 bases between. CDR1 and CDR2 from the germline V gene are KGHDR and SFDVKD. CDR3 length equals 14 residues. The DNA for the CDR3 is TGTGCCACCATTAAGACAGGCGCTACCTACGAGCAGTACTTC. It is translated as CATIKTGATYEQYF.

The CDR3 nucleotides are TGTGCTAGTGGGGCAGGGGGTGTGGAGACCCAGTACTTC. Translated, it gives CASGAGGVETQYF. The V and J genes are TRBV12-5 and TRBJ2-5, with 7 positions matching TRBD1. CDR1 is LGHNT and CDR2 is FRNRAP in the germline V gene. J lost 5 bases, V lost 6 bases, and 6 bases had no gene match. The CDR3 covers 13 residues.

The chain has TRBV30 and TRBJ1-1, with D unclear. With 2 bases removed from V and 1 base from J, the gap between germline ends came to 11 bases. The CDR3 loop spans 14 amino acids. Per the germline V gene, CDR1 is GTSNPN and CDR2 is SVGIG (reference sequence). The CDR3 region is CAWSKGRWNTEAFF. The CDR3 DNA reads TGTGCCTGGAGTAAGGGCAGATGGAACACTGAAGCTTTCTTT. Drawing the rest from reference TRBV30 and TRBJ1-1, the complete variable domain is SQTIHQWPATLVQPVGSPLSLECTVEGTSNPNLYWYRQAAGRGLQLLFYSVGIGQISSEVPQNLSASRPQDRQFILSSKKLLLSDSGFYLCAWSKGRWNTEAFFGQGTRLTVV.

The chain is built from TRBV20-1 and TRBJ2-1; 13 positions match TRBD2. The CDR3 covers 14 residues. The V and J ends lost 5 bases and 4 bases, in that order; junction bases with no gene match: 2. The germline V gene has CDR1 DFQATT and CDR2 SNEGSKA (reference sequence). The CDR3, as DNA: TGCAGTGCTGGGACTAGCGGGGCGTACAATGAGCAGTTCTTC. Protein: CSAGTSGAYNEQFF.

In its sample, this clonotype was seen many times. Compared with germline, one end of the junction differs, possibly owing to a read error. The chain employs TRBV29-1 and TRBJ2-7; D may be TRBD2 (5 bases). The germline V gene has CDR1 SQVTM and CDR2 ANQGSEA. The CDR3 sequence is 12 residues long. The CDR3, as DNA: TGCAGCGCTGAAGGGAGTAGTTACGAGCAGTACTTC. Translating it yields CSAEGSSYEQYF.

This clonotype was recorded a few times. The chain couples TRBV24-1 to TRBJ2-3, with 9 bases that match TRBD1. Losses at the gene ends were 4 bases for V and 3 bases for J; bases not matched to a gene: 7. The CDR3 has 16 residues. CDR1 and CDR2 from the germline V gene are KGHDR and SFDVKD. The CDR3 DNA is TGTGCCACCAGTGACCCCGGGACAGGGTGGACAGATACGCAGTATTTT. It specifies CATSDPGTGWTDTQYF.

V is TRBV7-2 and J is TRBJ2-5; 13 bases are shared with TRBD2. The trim removed 7 bases at V and 5 bases at J, leaving 13 bases unmatched. CDR1 is SGHTA and CDR2 is FQGNSA in the germline V gene. There are 17 residues in the CDR3. The CDR3 DNA reads TGTGCCAGCACCCCGAATCAACCGGGACTAGCGGGGGAGACCCAGTACTTC. It is translated as CASTPNQPGLAGETQYF. The complete variable domain, with remaining parts taken from reference TRBV7-2 and TRBJ2-5, reads GAGVSQSPSNKVTEKGKDVELRCDPISGHTALYWYRQSLGQGLEFLIYFQGNSAPDKSGLPSDRFSAERTGGSVSTLTIQRTQQEDSAVYLCASTPNQPGLAGETQYFGPGTRLLVL.

This clonotype occurred many times. The chain carries TRBV5-1 and TRBJ2-7; the D gene is possibly TRBD2 (5 bases). CDR3 length: 15 amino acids. The V gene lost 2 bases and the J gene lost 0 bases, with 12 bases spanning the gap. Germline V lookup: CDR1 SGHRS, CDR2 YFSETQ. The CDR3 nucleotides read TGCGCCAGCAGCTTAGTGGCCGGAGGCTCCTACGAGCAGTACTTC. As protein: CASSLVAGGSYEQYF.

The gene calls are TRBV18 and TRBJ2-1, with a tentative D call TRBD1 (5 bases). The V and J ends lost 3 bases and 2 bases respectively, with 14 bases between them. Germline V gene lookup returns CDR1 KGHSH and CDR2 LQKENI. This CDR3 region has 16 residues. The CDR3 is CASSPLRVFTYNEQFF. The CDR3 region has the DNA TGTGCCAGCTCACCCCTCAGGGTTTTCACCTACAATGAGCAGTTCTTC.

This clonotype was observed once. The genes are TRBV27 and TRBJ2-7, with TRBD1 as a possible D gene (5 bases). Germline loops: CDR1 MNHEY, CDR2 SMNVEV (reference sequence). V was trimmed by 2 bases and J by 8 bases, leaving 16 bases between them. The CDR3 is 14 amino acids. CDR3 loop: CASSLLLKGHQQYF. The CDR3 region has the DNA TGTGCCAGCAGTTTACTACTTAAGGGGCACCAGCAGTACTTC.

This clonotype was recorded a few times. This sequence joins TRBV5-1 and TRBJ1-1, with a tentative D call TRBD1 (5 bases). This CDR3 region has 14 residues. The germline CDR1 and CDR2 sequences are SGHRS and YFSETQ. Trimming cost V 3 bases and J 6 bases, with 15 bases left between them. CDR3 amino acids: CASSSSGAWAEAFF. The CDR3 DNA reads as TGCGCCAGCAGCTCCAGCGGGGCGTGGGCTGAAGCTTTCTTT.

The V call is TRBV12-3 or TRBV12-4, the J call TRBJ2-7, with 7 bases fitting TRBD2. This CDR3 is 15 amino acids long. V was pared by 7 bases and J by 3 bases, with 12 bases of the junction left unmatched. The CDR3 DNA reads TGTGCCAGCACCACCGGGGGGACCACTTTCTACGAGCAGTACTTC. Its protein product is CASTTGGTTFYEQYF.

This clonotype has just one count. The J gene is TRBJ2-7, the V gene TRBV20-1; possibly TRBD1 for D (6 bases). V lost 1 base and J lost 5, with 15 bases in between. The V gene's germline CDR1 is DFQATT and CDR2 SNEGSKA (reference sequence). The CDR3 has 14 amino acids. The chain's CDR3 is CSARVRGSRNEQYF. The CDR3, as DNA: TGCAGTGCTAGAGTCAGGGGCTCTAGGAACGAGCAGTACTTC.

This chain links TRBV29-1 with TRBJ1-2, with D uncertain. Trimming shortened V by 7 bases and J by 4 bases, and 13 bases separated the two germline ends. Germline loops: CDR1 SQVTM, CDR2 ANQGSEA. This CDR3 is built from 12 residues. CDR3 DNA: TGCAGCGCTCAACGGGCGACCTATGGCTACACCTTC. This gives the protein CSAQRATYGYTF.